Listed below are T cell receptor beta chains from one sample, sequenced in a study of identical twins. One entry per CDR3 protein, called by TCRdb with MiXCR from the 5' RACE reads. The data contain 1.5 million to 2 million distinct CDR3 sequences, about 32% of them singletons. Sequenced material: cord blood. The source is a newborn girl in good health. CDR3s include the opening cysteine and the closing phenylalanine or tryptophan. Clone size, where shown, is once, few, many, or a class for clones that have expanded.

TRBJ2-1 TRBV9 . CASSVGPGQSGNEQFF
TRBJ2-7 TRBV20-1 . CSAPRLAGPYEQYF
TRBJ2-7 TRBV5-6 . CASSLWYTGVNEQYF
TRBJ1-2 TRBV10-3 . CAIRDPTGEKSYTF
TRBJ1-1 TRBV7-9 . CASSLEWSGGLEAFF
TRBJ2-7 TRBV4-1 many CASSQRRTSGESSYEQYF
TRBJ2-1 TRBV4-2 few CASSQDRSGGPEQFF
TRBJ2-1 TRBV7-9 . CASSLPAGVNEQFF
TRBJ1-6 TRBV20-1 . CSATTTGTLHF
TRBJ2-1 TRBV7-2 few CASSLVRTGGGNEQFF
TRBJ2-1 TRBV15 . CATSRTSGGSSYNEQFF
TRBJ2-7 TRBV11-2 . CASSLRLAEPSYEQYF
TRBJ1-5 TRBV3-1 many CASSRTGGQPQHF
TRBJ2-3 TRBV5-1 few CASSFVLAGGYTDTQYF
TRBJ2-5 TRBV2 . CASMGLAGEQYF
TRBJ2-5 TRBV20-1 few CSARHHRVSQETQYF
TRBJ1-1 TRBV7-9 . CAGTQGAVTEAFF
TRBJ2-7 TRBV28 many CASSLTAAYEQYF
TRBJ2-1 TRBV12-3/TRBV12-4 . CASSFRNGNNEQFF
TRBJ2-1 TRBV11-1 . CASSPRPWTDPWDYLRYNEQFF
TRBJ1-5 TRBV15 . CATSRDQTQWPQHF
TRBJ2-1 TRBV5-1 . CASSGMFRLVDNEQFF
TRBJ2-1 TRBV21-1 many CASSGPGTHLNQNEQFF
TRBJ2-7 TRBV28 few CASRDKSSYEQYF
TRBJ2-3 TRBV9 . CASSVTSGSKDTQYF
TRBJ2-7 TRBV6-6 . CASSYSRSNNEQYF
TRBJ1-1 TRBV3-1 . CASSQVRAEAFF
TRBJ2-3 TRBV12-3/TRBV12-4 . CASSLGLLFTSTDTQYF
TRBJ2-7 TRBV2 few CASPGLTYEQYF
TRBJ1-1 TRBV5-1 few CASSSLGNTEAFF
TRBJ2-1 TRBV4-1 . CASSQLFLAGGKGNEQFF
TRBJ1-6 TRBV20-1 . CSARGEGSYNSPLHF
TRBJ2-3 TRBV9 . CASSPLAGAGTDTQYF
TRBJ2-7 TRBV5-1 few CASSVLAGGPYEQYF
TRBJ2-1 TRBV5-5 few CASSLTSGGATGRRFF
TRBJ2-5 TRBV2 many CASSERATPQETQYF
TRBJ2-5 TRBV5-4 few CASSFRGDETQYF
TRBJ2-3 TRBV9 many CASSVSSTDTQYF
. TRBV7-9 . CASKRSAGVSYNEQYF
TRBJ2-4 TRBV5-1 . CASSKAGRVDIQYF
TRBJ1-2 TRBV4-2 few CASSPEGALNYGYTF
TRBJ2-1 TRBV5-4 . CASSLIGLAGGPTRYNEQFF
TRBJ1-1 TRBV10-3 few CAISESQGRDTEAFF
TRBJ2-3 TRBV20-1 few CSARDSRGTSTDTQYF
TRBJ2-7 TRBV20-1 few CSASRLAATPYEQYF
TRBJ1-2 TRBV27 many CASRPTANYGYTF
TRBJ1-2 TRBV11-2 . CASSLDRMRYGYTF
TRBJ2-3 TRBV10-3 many CAIRGAGVGDTQYF
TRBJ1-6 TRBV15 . CATSRDINNSPLHF
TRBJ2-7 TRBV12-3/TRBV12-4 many CASRIGLGLGEQYF
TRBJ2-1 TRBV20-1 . CSGKSWGIARSYNEQFF
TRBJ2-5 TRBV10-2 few CASSWTSGSEETQYF
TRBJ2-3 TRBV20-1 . CSARLLALASTDTQYF
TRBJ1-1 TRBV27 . CASSAGPGQGAFTEAFF
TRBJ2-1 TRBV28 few CASSLWGLAAEQFF
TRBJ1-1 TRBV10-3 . CAISEFAGSEAFF
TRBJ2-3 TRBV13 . CASSPAVWQGDTQYF